This record looks at one T cell receptor beta chain sequence and its context. Its target is unknown. These data come from a study of cytomegalovirus exposure and HLA in healthy donors. The study's findings and limits: When a later analysis compared HLA-associated TCR beta chains with equally common others, the HLA-associated chains turned out to be more clonally expanded and to have lower generation probabilities. Confirmation in vitro established that three CMV-associated chains were specific for CMV antigens. It has been reported that TCR beta sequences accurately predicted the HLA-A and HLA-B alleles of most subjects.

The PCR had 60 Vbeta and 13 Jbeta primers. Authors' processing steps: Per a later analysis, the number of unique TCR beta chains was roughly 87 million, of which 10 million to 11 million were shared. Using immunoSEQ multiplex PCR, the repertoire was profiled, and TCRdb retains in-frame clones only, with some absent. That table furnishes V, J and clone size, whereas the DNA furnished D and trimming. This repertoire shows about 170,000 clones, roughly 70% found once; its top ten account for roughly 6.6%. The CDR3 has 16 amino acids. Trimming took 2 bases from V and 5 from J, leaving 13 bases between them. The V gene's germline CDR1 is SNHLY and CDR2 FYNNEI.

Sequencing was done on a sample of PBMCs. The chain recombines TRBV2 with TRBJ1-6; no clear D. The sequence was obtained from a man aged 35-49 years in good health and CMV-seropositive. The CDR3 here is CASSEFRRLDNSPLHF. CDR3 in DNA: TGTGCCAGCAGTGAATTTCGGCGGCTCGATAATTCACCCCTCCACTTT.